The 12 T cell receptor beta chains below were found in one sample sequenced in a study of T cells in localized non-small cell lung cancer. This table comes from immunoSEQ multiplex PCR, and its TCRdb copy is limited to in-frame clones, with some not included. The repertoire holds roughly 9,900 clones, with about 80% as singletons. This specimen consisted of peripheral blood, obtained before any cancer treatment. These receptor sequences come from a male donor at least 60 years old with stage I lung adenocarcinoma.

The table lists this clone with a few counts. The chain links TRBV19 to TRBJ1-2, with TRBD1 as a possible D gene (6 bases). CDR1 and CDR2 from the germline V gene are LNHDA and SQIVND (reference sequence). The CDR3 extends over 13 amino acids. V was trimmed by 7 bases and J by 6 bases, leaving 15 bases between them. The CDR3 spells CASNRQETDGYTF. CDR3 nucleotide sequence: TGTGCCAGTAACCGACAGGAAACCGATGGCTACACCTTC.

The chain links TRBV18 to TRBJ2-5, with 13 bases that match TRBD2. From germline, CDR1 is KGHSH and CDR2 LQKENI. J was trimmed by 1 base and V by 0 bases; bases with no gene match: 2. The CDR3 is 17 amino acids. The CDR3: CASSPPRTSGGQETQYF. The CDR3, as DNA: TGTGCCAGCTCACCACCCAGGACTAGCGGGGGCCAAGAGACCCAGTACTTC. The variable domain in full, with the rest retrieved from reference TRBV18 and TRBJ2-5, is NAGVMQNPRHLVRRRGQEARLRCSPMKGHSHVYWYRQLPEEGLKFMVYLQKENIIDESGMPKERFSAEFPKEGPSILRIQQVVRGDSAAYFCASSPPRTSGGQETQYFGPGTRLLVL.

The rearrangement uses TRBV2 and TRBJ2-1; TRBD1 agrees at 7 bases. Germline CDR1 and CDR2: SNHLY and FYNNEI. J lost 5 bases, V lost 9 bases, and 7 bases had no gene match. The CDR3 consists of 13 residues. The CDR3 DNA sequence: TGTGCCAGGGCTGACAGGGTCCACAATGAGCAGTTCTTC. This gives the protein CARADRVHNEQFF.

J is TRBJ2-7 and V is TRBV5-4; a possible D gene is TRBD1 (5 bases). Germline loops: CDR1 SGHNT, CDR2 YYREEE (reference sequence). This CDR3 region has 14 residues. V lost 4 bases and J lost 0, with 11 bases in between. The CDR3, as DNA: TGTGCCAGCAGCCAACAGGCGGACTCCTACGAGCAGTACTTC. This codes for CASSQQADSYEQYF. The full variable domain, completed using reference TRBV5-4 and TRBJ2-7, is ETGVTQSPTHLIKTRGQQVTLRCSSQSGHNTVSWYQQALGQGPQFIFQYYREEENGRGNFPPRFSGLQFPNYSSELNVNALELDDSALYLCASSQQADSYEQYFGPGTRLTVT.

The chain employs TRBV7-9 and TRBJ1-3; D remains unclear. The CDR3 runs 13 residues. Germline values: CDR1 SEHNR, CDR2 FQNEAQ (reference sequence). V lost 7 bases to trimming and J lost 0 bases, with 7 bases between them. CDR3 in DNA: TGTGCCAGCAAGAAAGTCTCTGGAAACACCATATATTTT. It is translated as CASKKVSGNTIYF.

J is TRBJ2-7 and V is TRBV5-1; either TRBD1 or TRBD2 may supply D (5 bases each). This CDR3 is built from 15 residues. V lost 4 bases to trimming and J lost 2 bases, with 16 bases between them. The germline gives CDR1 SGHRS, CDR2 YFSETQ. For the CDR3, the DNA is TGCGCCAGCAGCCGGACCGGGGCGGGCCCCTACGAGCAGTACTTC. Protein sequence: CASSRTGAGPYEQYF.

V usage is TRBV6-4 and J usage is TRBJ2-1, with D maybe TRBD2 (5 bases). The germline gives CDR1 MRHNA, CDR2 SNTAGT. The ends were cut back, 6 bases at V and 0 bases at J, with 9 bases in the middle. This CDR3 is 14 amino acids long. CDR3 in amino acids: CASSARGSYNEQFF. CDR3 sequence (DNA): TGTGCCAGCAGCGCCCGGGGCTCCTACAATGAGCAGTTCTTC.

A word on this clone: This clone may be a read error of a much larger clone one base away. The DNA for the CDR3 is TGTGCCAGCAGAGGACTAGCGGGGAACAATGAGCAGTTCTTC. This encodes CASRGLAGNNEQFF. The V call is TRBV7-2, the J call TRBJ2-1; TRBD2 agrees at 12 bases. The ends lost 6 bases at V and 5 bases at J; junction bases unmatched: 2. Germline values: CDR1 SGHTA, CDR2 FQGNSA. The CDR3 is 14 amino acids.

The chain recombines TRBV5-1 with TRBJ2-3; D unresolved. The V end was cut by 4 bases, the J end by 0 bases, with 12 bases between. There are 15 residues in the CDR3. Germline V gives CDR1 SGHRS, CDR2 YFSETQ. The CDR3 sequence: CASSGRGASTDTQYF. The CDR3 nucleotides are TGCGCCAGCAGCGGGCGCGGAGCCAGCACAGATACGCAGTATTTT.

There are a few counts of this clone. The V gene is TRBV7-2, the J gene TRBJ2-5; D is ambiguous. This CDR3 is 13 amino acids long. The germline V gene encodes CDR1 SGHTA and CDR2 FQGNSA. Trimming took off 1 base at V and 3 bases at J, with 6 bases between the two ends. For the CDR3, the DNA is TGTGCCAGCAGCTTAGACGGTGAAGAGACCCAGTACTTC. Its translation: CASSLDGEETQYF.

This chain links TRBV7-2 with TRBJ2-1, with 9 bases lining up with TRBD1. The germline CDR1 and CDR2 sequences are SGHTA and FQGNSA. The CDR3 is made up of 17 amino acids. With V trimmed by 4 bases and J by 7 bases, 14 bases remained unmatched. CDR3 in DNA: TGTGCCAGCAGCTGGGGACAGGGTAGGGGGTTTGGGAATGAGCAGTTCTTC. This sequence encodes CASSWGQGRGFGNEQFF. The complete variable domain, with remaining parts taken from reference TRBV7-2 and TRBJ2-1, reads GAGVSQSPSNKVTEKGKDVELRCDPISGHTALYWYRQSLGQGLEFLIYFQGNSAPDKSGLPSDRFSAERTGGSVSTLTIQRTQQEDSAVYLCASSWGQGRGFGNEQFFGPGTRLTVL.

The CDR3 coding sequence is TGTGCCAGCAGCCCTTACAGGGACCATCCGGGGGATACGCAGTATTTT. It is translated as CASSPYRDHPGDTQYF. The chain couples TRBV2 to TRBJ2-3, with a weak D call TRBD1 (6 bases). Trimming shortened V by 6 bases and J by 6 bases, and 22 bases separated the two germline ends. The CDR3 is made up of 16 amino acids. The germline CDR1 and CDR2 sequences are SNHLY and FYNNEI.